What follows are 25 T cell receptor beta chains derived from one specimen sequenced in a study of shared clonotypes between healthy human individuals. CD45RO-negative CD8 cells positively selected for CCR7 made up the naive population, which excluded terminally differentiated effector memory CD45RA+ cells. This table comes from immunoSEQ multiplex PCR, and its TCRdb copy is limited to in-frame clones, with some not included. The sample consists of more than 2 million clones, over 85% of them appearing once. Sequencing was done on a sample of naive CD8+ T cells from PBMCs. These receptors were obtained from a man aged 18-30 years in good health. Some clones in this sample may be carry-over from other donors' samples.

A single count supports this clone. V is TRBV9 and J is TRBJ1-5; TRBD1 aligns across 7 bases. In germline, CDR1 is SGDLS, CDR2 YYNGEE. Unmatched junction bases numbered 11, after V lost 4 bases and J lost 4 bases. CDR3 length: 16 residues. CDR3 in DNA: TGTGCCAGCAGCCCAGGGGGGGGTGGATCAAATCAGCCCCAGCATTTT. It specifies CASSPGGGGSNQPQHF.

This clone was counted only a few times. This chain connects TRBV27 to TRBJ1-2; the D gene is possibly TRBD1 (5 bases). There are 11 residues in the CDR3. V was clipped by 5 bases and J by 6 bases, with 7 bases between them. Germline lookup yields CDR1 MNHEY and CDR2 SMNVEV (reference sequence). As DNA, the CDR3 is TGTGCCAGCAGTGACAGAGATGGCTACACCTTC. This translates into CASSDRDGYTF.

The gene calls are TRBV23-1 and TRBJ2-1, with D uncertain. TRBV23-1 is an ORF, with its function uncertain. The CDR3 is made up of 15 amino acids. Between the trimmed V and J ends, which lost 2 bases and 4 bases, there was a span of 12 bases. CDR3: CASSQTPLEYNEQFF. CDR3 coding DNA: TGCGCCAGCAGTCAAACTCCTCTAGAATACAATGAGCAGTTCTTC.

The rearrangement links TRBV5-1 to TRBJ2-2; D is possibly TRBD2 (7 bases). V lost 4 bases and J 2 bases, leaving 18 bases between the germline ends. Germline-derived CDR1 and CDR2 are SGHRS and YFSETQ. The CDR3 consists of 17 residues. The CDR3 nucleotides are TGCGCCAGCAGCGACGACGTGCGGGGGCGAAACACCGGGGAGCTGTTTTTT. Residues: CASSDDVRGRNTGELFF.

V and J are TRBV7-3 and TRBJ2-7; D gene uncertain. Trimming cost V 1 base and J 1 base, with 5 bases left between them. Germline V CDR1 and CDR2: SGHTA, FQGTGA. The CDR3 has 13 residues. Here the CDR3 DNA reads TGTGCCAGCAGCTTAAACCCTTCCTACGAGCAGTACTTC. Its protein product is CASSLNPSYEQYF.

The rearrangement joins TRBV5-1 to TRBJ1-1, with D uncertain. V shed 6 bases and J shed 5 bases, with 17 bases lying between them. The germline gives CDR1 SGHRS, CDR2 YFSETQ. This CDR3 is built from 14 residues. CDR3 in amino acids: CASTNFPTGTEAFF. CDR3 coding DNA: TGCGCCAGCACCAATTTCCCCACGGGGACTGAAGCTTTCTTT.

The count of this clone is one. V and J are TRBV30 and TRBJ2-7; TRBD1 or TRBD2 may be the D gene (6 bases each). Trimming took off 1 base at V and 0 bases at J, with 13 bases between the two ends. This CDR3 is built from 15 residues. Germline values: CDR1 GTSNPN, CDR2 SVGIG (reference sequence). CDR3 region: CAWSGGADHSYEQYF. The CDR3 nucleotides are TGTGCCTGGAGTGGGGGGGCGGACCACTCCTACGAGCAGTACTTC.

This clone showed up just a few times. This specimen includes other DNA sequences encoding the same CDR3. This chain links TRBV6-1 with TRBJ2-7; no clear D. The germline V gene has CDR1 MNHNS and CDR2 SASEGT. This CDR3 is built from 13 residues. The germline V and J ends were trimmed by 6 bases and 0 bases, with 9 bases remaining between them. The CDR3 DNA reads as TGTGCCAGCAGGGGTGGACCCTCCTACGAGCAGTACTTC. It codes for CASRGGPSYEQYF.

CDR3 loop: CASSVDRGYEQYF. The CDR3 bases are TGTGCCAGCAGTGTTGACAGGGGCTACGAGCAGTACTTC. The chain combines TRBV6-4 with TRBJ2-7; 8 bases match TRBD1. Germline CDR1 MRHNA, CDR2 SNTAGT. There are 13 residues in the CDR3. V trimming: 4 bases; J trimming: 3 bases; junction bases outside the gene matches: 2.

The CDR3 region is CSVLYVYEQYF. The CDR3 nucleotides read TGCAGCGTTCTCTATGTCTACGAGCAGTACTTC. V gene TRBV29-1 combines with J gene TRBJ2-7; D is unresolved. V was clipped by 5 bases and J by 3 bases, with 8 bases between them. This CDR3 spans 11 amino acids. Germline lookup yields CDR1 SQVTM and CDR2 ANQGSEA.

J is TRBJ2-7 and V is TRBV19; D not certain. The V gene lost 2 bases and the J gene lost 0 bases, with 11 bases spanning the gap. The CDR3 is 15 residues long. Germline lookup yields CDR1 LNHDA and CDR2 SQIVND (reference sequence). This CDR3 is CASSILVASSYEQYF. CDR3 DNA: TGTGCCAGTAGTATACTCGTTGCCAGCTCCTACGAGCAGTACTTC.

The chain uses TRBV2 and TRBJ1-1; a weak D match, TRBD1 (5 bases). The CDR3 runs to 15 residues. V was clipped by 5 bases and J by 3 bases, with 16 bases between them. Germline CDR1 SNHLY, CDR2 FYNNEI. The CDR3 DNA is TGTGCCAGCAGTCAAAAGCTTGGCAGGGACACTGAAGCTTTCTTT. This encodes CASSQKLGRDTEAFF.

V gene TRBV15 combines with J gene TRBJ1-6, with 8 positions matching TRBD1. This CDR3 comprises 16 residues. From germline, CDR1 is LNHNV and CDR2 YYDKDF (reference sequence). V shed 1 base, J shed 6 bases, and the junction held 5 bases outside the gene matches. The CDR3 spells CATSRVRDRGNSPLHF. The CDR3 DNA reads TGTGCCACCAGCAGAGTCCGTGACAGGGGTAATTCACCCCTCCACTTT.

CDR3 in amino acids: CASKVPREIGGYTF. In DNA form, the CDR3 reads TGTGCCAGTAAAGTCCCGCGCGAAATAGGAGGCTACACCTTC. V is TRBV19 and J is TRBJ1-2, with D uncertain. The CDR3 is made up of 14 amino acids. V dropped 7 bases and J dropped 8 bases, with 20 bases sitting between them. Germline V CDR1 and CDR2: LNHDA, SQIVND (reference sequence).

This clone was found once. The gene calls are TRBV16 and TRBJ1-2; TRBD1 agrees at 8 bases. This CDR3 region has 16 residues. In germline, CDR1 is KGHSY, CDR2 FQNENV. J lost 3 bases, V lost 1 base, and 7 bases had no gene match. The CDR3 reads CASSQWRQGADYGYTF. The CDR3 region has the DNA TGTGCCAGCAGCCAATGGCGGCAGGGGGCAGACTATGGCTACACCTTC.

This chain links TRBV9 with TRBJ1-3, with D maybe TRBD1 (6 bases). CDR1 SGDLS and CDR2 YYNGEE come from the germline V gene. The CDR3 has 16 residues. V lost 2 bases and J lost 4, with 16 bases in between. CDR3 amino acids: CASSVEGGGLGNTIYF. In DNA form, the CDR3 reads TGTGCCAGCAGCGTCGAAGGGGGAGGACTCGGAAACACCATATATTTT.

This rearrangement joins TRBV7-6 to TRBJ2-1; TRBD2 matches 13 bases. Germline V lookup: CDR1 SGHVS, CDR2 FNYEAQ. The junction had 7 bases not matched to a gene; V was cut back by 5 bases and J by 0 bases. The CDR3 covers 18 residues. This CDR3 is CASSASLAGGGSYNEQFF. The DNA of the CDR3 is TGTGCCAGCAGCGCCTCACTAGCGGGAGGGGGCTCCTACAATGAGCAGTTCTTC.

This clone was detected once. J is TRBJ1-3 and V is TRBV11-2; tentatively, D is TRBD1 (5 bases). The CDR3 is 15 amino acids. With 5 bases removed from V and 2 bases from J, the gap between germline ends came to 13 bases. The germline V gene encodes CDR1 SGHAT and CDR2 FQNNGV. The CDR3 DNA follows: TGTGCCAGCAGCATATACGACAGCGCTGGAAACACCATATATTTT. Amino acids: CASSIYDSAGNTIYF. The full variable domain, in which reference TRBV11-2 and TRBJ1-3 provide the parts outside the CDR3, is EAGVAQSPRYKIIEKRQSVAFWCNPISGHATLYWYQQILGQGPKLLIQFQNNGVVDDSQLPKDRFSAERLKGVDSTLKIQPAKLEDSAVYLCASSIYDSAGNTIYFGEGSWLTVV.

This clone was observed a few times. In DNA form, the CDR3 reads TGTGCCAGCAGACCCAACGACAGGGTATTGCGCACTGAAGCTTTCTTT. Protein: CASRPNDRVLRTEAFF. The chain employs TRBV11-2 and TRBJ1-1, with 7 nucleotides matching TRBD1. Germline V CDR1 and CDR2: SGHAT, FQNNGV. The trim removed 6 bases at V and 4 bases at J, leaving 14 bases unmatched. The length of the CDR3 is 16 residues.

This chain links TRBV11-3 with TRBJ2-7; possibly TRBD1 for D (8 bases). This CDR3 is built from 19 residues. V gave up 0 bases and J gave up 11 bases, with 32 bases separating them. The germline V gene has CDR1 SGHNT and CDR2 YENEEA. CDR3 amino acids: CASSLDIWKGLAGDRWEYF. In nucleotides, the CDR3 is TGTGCCAGCAGCTTAGATATATGGAAGGGGTTGGCGGGGGACAGGTGGGAGTACTTC.

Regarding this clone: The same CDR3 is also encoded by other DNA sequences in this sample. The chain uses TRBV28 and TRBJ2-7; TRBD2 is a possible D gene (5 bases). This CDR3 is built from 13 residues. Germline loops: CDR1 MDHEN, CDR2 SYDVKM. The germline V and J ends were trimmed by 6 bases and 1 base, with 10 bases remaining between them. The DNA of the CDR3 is TGTGCCAGCAGCCCTGGACTGTCCTACGAGCAGTACTTC. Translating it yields CASSPGLSYEQYF. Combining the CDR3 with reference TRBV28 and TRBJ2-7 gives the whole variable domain DVKVTQSSRYLVKRTGEKVFLECVQDMDHENMFWYRQDPGLGLRLIYFSYDVKMKEKGDIPEGYSVSREKKERFSLILESASTNQTSMYLCASSPGLSYEQYFGPGTRLTVT.

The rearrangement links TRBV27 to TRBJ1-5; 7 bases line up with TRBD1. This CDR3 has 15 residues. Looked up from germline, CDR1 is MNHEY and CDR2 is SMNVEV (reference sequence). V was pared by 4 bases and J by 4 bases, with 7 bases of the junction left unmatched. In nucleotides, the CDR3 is TGTGCCAGCAGTTCCCGGGACAGCATGAATCAGCCCCAGCATTTT. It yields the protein CASSSRDSMNQPQHF.

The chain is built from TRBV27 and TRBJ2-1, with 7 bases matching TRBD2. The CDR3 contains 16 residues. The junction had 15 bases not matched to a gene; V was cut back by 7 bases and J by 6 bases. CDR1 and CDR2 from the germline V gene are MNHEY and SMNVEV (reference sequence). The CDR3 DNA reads TGTGCCAGCAACCCCTCCCCGGGAGGAGTATTCAATGAGCAGTTCTTC. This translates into CASNPSPGGVFNEQFF.

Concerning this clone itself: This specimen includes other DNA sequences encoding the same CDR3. In DNA form, the CDR3 reads TGTGCCAGCAGCTTAGTGACGGTCTCCTACGAGCAGTACTTC. Translation gives CASSLVTVSYEQYF. The chain couples TRBV7-9 to TRBJ2-7, with D unresolved. Trimming took 1 base from V and 0 from J, leaving 7 bases between them. CDR3 length: 14 residues. Per the germline V gene, CDR1 is SEHNR and CDR2 is FQNEAQ (reference sequence).

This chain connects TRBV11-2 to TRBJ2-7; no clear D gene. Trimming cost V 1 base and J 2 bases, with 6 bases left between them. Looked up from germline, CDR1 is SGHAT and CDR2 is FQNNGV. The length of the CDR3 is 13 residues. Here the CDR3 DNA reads TGTGCCAGCAGCTTAGTCAGTACCTACGAGCAGTACTTC. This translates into CASSLVSTYEQYF.